One and the same sample provided the 27 T cell receptor beta chains below, sequenced in a study of CD4+ T cells in melanoma (dated by TCRdb to between 2021 and 2024). Library preparation was by the immunoSEQ multiplex PCR assay. TCRdb took over this immuneACCESS table, retaining in-frame rearrangements with V and J assigned. Such tables are incomplete; in checked studies, under half of the missing clones stem from an unresolved V gene, and the remainder is unexplained. The sample table holds some 110,000 clones, of which around 93% were seen once. 3.3% of the sample is taken by the ten largest. The specimen sequenced was peripheral blood. These receptors were obtained from a human donor with melanoma.

The CDR3 region has the DNA TGCGCCAGCAGCCCTAGGACAGCCACCTCTGGGGCCAACGTCCTGACTTTC. It specifies CASSPRTATSGANVLTF. The chain employs TRBV4-3 and TRBJ2-6, with TRBD1 as a possible D gene (6 bases). The CDR3 covers 17 residues. V shed 4 bases and J shed 0 bases, with 13 bases lying between them. Looked up from germline, CDR1 is LGHNA and CDR2 is YSLEER.

The J gene is TRBJ1-1, the V gene TRBV27, with 7 nucleotides matching TRBD1. J gave up 2 bases and V 10 bases, and 16 bases lay outside the gene matches. CDR1 MNHEY and CDR2 SMNVEV come from the germline V gene (reference sequence). CDR3 length: 16 amino acids. The CDR3, as DNA: TGTGCCACCAATTCCAGATTGACAGGGTTAAACACTGAAGCTTTCTTT. Translated, it gives CATNSRLTGLNTEAFF.

In nucleotides, the CDR3 is TGCAGCGTTGTTGGTTTGGCAACTAATGAAAAACTGTTTTTT. It is translated as CSVVGLATNEKLFF. The J gene is TRBJ1-4, the V gene TRBV29-1; D gene unclear. V was cut by 4 bases and J by 0 bases, with 9 bases left in between. Germline CDR1 and CDR2: SQVTM and ANQGSEA. The CDR3 consists of 14 residues.

The chain carries TRBV5-1 and TRBJ2-3; D is uncertain. CDR1 SGHRS and CDR2 YFSETQ come from the germline V gene. The CDR3 is 16 amino acids. Trimming removed 0 bases at V and 1 base at J, with 12 bases between. CDR3 sequence reads: CASSLVGPRGTDTQYF. CDR3 DNA sequence: TGCGCCAGCAGCTTGGTAGGGCCCCGGGGCACAGATACGCAGTATTTT.

The chain combines TRBV10-3 with TRBJ2-7; D unclear. Per germline, CDR1 ENHRY and CDR2 SYGVKD. V lost 5 bases and J lost 1, with 15 bases in between. The CDR3 spans 15 residues. Here the CDR3 reads CAISPSLGRSYEQYF. The CDR3 DNA sequence: TGTGCCATCAGTCCCAGCCTGGGTAGGTCCTACGAGCAGTACTTC.

This chain joins TRBV7-8 and TRBJ2-1; 9 nucleotides line up with TRBD1. The CDR3 is made up of 15 amino acids. J was trimmed by 4 bases and V by 1 base; bases with no gene match: 2. The germline gives CDR1 SGHVS, CDR2 FQNEAQ. CDR3 loop: CASSLGGTGYNEQFF. CDR3 nucleotide sequence: TGTGCCAGCAGCTTAGGGGGGACAGGGTACAATGAGCAGTTCTTC. Supplemented by reference TRBV7-8 and TRBJ2-1, the full variable domain reads GAGVSQSPRYKVAKRGQDVALRCDPISGHVSLFWYQQALGQGPEFLTYFQNEAQLDKSGLPSDRFFAERPEGSVSTLKIQRTQQEDSAVYLCASSLGGTGYNEQFFGPGTRLTVL.

The chain is built from TRBV7-2 and TRBJ1-1, with TRBD1 matching 7 bases. There are 16 residues in the CDR3. Germline CDR1 reads SGHTA; CDR2 reads FQGNSA. With 3 bases clipped from V and 4 bases from J, the junction kept 11 bases outside the gene matches. The DNA of the CDR3 is TGTGCCAGCAGCTTCGGGACAGTCCCCGGGATCACTGAAGCTTTCTTT. Translated, it gives CASSFGTVPGITEAFF.

The chain combines TRBV4-1 with TRBJ1-4, with D perhaps matching TRBD1 (5 bases). CDR3 length: 17 amino acids. V gave up 3 bases and J gave up 2 bases, with 16 bases separating them. Germline-derived CDR1 and CDR2 are MGHRA and YSYEKL. The CDR3 sequence is CASSHPSKGWTNEKLFF. The DNA of the CDR3 is TGCGCCAGCAGCCATCCGTCGAAGGGGTGGACTAATGAAAAACTGTTTTTT.

The CDR3 DNA sequence: TGCGCCAGCACCGGCGGGGGAGGGGAGACCCAGTACTTC. It codes for CASTGGGGETQYF. The V call is TRBV10-2, the J call TRBJ2-5; 7 bases are shared with TRBD2. Per the germline V gene, CDR1 is WSHSY and CDR2 is SAAADI. This CDR3 comprises 13 residues. J gave up 5 bases and V 7 bases, and 7 bases lay outside the gene matches.

The chain is built from TRBV10-3 and TRBJ2-2; TRBD1 matches 8 bases. The CDR3 length is 14 residues. The trim removed 11 bases at V and 0 bases at J, leaving 5 bases unmatched. The germline gives CDR1 ENHRY, CDR2 SYGVKD. The CDR3 coding sequence is TGTGCCGCTGGACAGGGCGCGAACACCGGGGAGCTGTTTTTT. Translated, it gives CAAGQGANTGELFF.

The chain recombines TRBV4-1 with TRBJ2-7; TRBD1 agrees at 10 bases. The CDR3 has 14 residues. Trimming cost V 4 bases and J 7 bases; bases outside gene matches: 7. Germline CDR1 MGHRA, CDR2 YSYEKL. The CDR3 nucleotides are TGCGCCAGCAGCCTGGGACAGGGGTTAGGGGAGCAGTACTTC. Its protein is CASSLGQGLGEQYF.

V usage is TRBV7-2 and J usage is TRBJ1-5, with D perhaps matching TRBD1 (6 bases). V dropped 4 bases and J dropped 11 bases, with 18 bases sitting between them. Looked up from germline, CDR1 is SGHTA and CDR2 is FQGNSA. The CDR3 runs to 14 residues. In DNA form, the CDR3 reads TGTGCCAGCAGCTCGACAGGCCCCCGGGGGGCCCAGCATTTT. It specifies CASSSTGPRGAQHF. Full variable domain (outside the CDR3, taken from reference TRBV7-2 and TRBJ1-5): GAGVSQSPSNKVTEKGKDVELRCDPISGHTALYWYRQSLGQGLEFLIYFQGNSAPDKSGLPSDRFSAERTGGSVSTLTIQRTQQEDSAVYLCASSSTGPRGAQHFGDGTRLSIL.

The chain couples TRBV6-1 to TRBJ2-5; no reliable D call. Germline loops: CDR1 MNHNS, CDR2 SASEGT. Trimming removed 10 bases from V and 5 bases from J, with 11 bases in between. There are 11 residues in the CDR3. The CDR3 region is CATLLKETQYF. DNA for the CDR3: TGTGCCACCCTTCTGAAGGAGACCCAGTACTTC.

In nucleotides, the CDR3 is TGTGCTAGTGGCCAGAAGCGGGAGGGTAACAATGAGCAGTTCTTC. Translating it yields CASGQKREGNNEQFF. The chain employs TRBV12-5 and TRBJ2-1; 10 bases map to TRBD2. The CDR3 covers 15 residues. The V gene end was trimmed by 6 bases and the J gene end by 5 bases; junction bases not matched to a gene: 7. Germline V gives CDR1 LGHNT, CDR2 FRNRAP.

The chain couples TRBV7-3 to TRBJ2-7; 11 bases line up with TRBD2. Germline V gene lookup returns CDR1 SGHTA and CDR2 FQGTGA. V lost 5 bases and J lost 1; bases outside the gene matches: 7. The CDR3 is made up of 16 amino acids. CDR3 protein: CASSESGTSGSYEQYF. DNA for the CDR3: TGTGCCAGCAGCGAATCCGGGACTAGCGGATCCTACGAGCAGTACTTC.

This chain connects TRBV6-5 to TRBJ2-1; tentatively, D is TRBD2 (7 bases). Trimming cost V 5 bases and J 3 bases, with 14 bases left between them. Germline CDR1 reads MNHEY; CDR2 reads SVGAGI. The CDR3 totals 15 residues. The CDR3: CASSKGGGSYNEQFF. The CDR3 DNA is TGTGCCAGCAGTAAGGGGGGGGGCAGCTACAATGAGCAGTTCTTC.

This clone was seen only once. This sequence joins TRBV4-1 and TRBJ2-3; 12 nucleotides line up with TRBD2. V gave up 1 base and J gave up 3 bases; unmatched junction bases: 11. This CDR3 contains 19 residues. Per the germline V gene, CDR1 is MGHRA and CDR2 is YSYEKL. The CDR3 coding sequence is TGCGCCAGCAGCCAAGTTTACCCCCTAGCGGGAGGGCGAACAGATACGCAGTATTTT. The encoded protein is CASSQVYPLAGGRTDTQYF.

The rearrangement joins TRBV9 to TRBJ1-2; 7 nucleotides align to TRBD1. From germline, CDR1 is SGDLS and CDR2 YYNGEE. This CDR3 comprises 17 residues. The junction had 13 bases not matched to a gene; V was cut back by 3 bases and J by 2 bases. The CDR3 loop reads CASSGYRDREYNYGYTF. CDR3 bases: TGTGCCAGCAGCGGTTACCGGGACAGAGAATACAACTATGGCTACACCTTC.

The rearrangement joins TRBV27 to TRBJ1-2, with D perhaps matching TRBD1 (5 bases). The CDR3 contains 14 residues. The germline gives CDR1 MNHEY, CDR2 SMNVEV (reference sequence). V dropped 5 bases and J dropped 3 bases, with 13 bases sitting between them. The CDR3 here is CASSKDTSYYGYTF. For the CDR3, the DNA is TGTGCCAGCAGTAAGGACACATCATACTATGGCTACACCTTC.

This sequence joins TRBV10-3 and TRBJ2-6; 7 bases map to TRBD1. V gave up 0 bases and J gave up 0 bases; unmatched junction bases: 14. CDR1 ENHRY and CDR2 SYGVKD come from the germline V gene. There are 21 residues in the CDR3. The CDR3 loop is CAISESRGRGFSLSGANVLTF. CDR3 DNA: TGTGCCATCAGTGAGTCTAGGGGCAGGGGGTTTTCTCTCTCTGGGGCCAACGTCCTGACTTTC.

The J gene is TRBJ2-1, the V gene TRBV9; 12 bases map to TRBD2. CDR1 is SGDLS and CDR2 is YYNGEE in the germline V gene. The V segment lost 4 bases and the J segment 4 bases; nucleotides outside the gene matches: 3. This CDR3 has 15 residues. CDR3 loop: CASSPGLAGYNEQFF. For the CDR3, the DNA is TGTGCCAGCAGCCCGGGACTAGCGGGTTACAATGAGCAGTTCTTC.

The genes are TRBV7-2 and TRBJ2-3; D not resolved. The V and J ends lost 5 bases and 1 base respectively, with 7 bases between them. The CDR3 sequence is 13 residues long. Looked up from germline, CDR1 is SGHTA and CDR2 is FQGNSA. The CDR3 DNA is TGTGCCAGCAGCCGCCGGCGCACAGATACGCAGTATTTT. Amino acids: CASSRRRTDTQYF.

This chain connects TRBV19 to TRBJ2-4, with D tentatively TRBD2 (5 bases). The V end was cut by 8 bases, the J end by 0 bases, with 14 bases between. The CDR3 is 15 amino acids. Germline lookup yields CDR1 LNHDA and CDR2 SQIVND (reference sequence). DNA of the CDR3: TGTGCCAGTCACGACCCGGGGATAGCCAAAAACATTCAGTACTTC. Its translation is CASHDPGIAKNIQYF.

The chain joins TRBV2 to TRBJ2-5; D not certain. Deletions cut 3 bases from V and 0 bases from J, with 8 bases between. Germline V gene data show CDR1 as SNHLY and CDR2 as FYNNEI. The CDR3 sequence is 14 residues long. The CDR3 bases are TGTGCCAGCAGTGATGGCCAGTACCAAGAGACCCAGTACTTC. Its protein is CASSDGQYQETQYF. Looking up the rest from reference TRBV2 and TRBJ2-5 gives the full variable domain: EPEVTQTPSHQVTQMGQEVILRCVPISNHLYFYWYRQILGQKVEFLVSFYNNEISEKSEIFDDQFSVERPDGSNFTLKIRSTKLEDSAMYFCASSDGQYQETQYFGPGTRLLVL.

The chain couples TRBV2 to TRBJ2-3, with D uncertain. Germline assignment: CDR1 SNHLY and CDR2 FYNNEI. The CDR3 consists of 12 residues. Trimming left V 7 bases short and J 6 bases short, with 11 bases between. Here the CDR3 reads CASTQQSDTQYF. CDR3 DNA sequence: TGTGCCAGCACCCAACAATCGGATACGCAGTATTTT.

This chain connects TRBV4-3 to TRBJ2-4; D possibly corresponds to TRBD1 (6 bases). Trimming took off 4 bases at V and 0 bases at J, with 13 bases between the two ends. The CDR3 has 16 residues. Germline V gene data show CDR1 as LGHNA and CDR2 as YSLEER. CDR3 in amino acids: CASSRSTGIAKNIQYF. CDR3 DNA: TGCGCCAGCAGCCGAAGTACAGGGATAGCCAAAAACATTCAGTACTTC.

The chain has TRBV5-4 and TRBJ2-7; TRBD1 aligns across 8 bases. The CDR3 spans 14 residues. The germline CDR1 and CDR2 sequences are SGHNT and YYREEE (reference sequence). J gave up 3 bases and V 2 bases, and 4 bases lay outside the gene matches. CDR3 amino acids: CASSFGTGVYEQYF. CDR3 in DNA: TGTGCCAGCAGCTTCGGGACAGGCGTCTACGAGCAGTACTTC.